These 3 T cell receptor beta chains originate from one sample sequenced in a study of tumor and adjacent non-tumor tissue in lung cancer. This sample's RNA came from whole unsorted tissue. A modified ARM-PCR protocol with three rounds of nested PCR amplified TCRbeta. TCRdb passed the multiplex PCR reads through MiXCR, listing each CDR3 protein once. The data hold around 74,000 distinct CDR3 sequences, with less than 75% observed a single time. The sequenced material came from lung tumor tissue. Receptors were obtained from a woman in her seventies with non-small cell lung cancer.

CDR3 amino acids: CARSTRTENSEAFF. CDR3 nucleotides: TGCGCCAGGAGCACCCGGACAGAGAACAGCGAAGCTTTCTTT. V usage is TRBV4-1 and J usage is TRBJ1-1; perhaps TRBD1 as D (6 bases). This CDR3 is built from 14 residues. Trimming removed 9 bases at V and 8 bases at J, with 22 bases between. Germline assignment: CDR1 MGHRA and CDR2 YSYEKL.

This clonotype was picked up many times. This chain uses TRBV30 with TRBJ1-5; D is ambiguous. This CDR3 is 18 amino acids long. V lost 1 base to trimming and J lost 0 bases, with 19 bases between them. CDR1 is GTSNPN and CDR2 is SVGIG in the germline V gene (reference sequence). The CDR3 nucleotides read TGTGCCTGGAGTGACACTTCGACGACGGTTGATAGCAATCAGCCCCAGCATTTT. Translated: CAWSDTSTTVDSNQPQHF. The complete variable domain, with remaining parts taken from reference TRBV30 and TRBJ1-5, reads SQTIHQWPATLVQPVGSPLSLECTVEGTSNPNLYWYRQAAGRGLQLLFYSVGIGQISSEVPQNLSASRPQDRQFILSSKKLLLSDSGFYLCAWSDTSTTVDSNQPQHFGDGTRLSIL.

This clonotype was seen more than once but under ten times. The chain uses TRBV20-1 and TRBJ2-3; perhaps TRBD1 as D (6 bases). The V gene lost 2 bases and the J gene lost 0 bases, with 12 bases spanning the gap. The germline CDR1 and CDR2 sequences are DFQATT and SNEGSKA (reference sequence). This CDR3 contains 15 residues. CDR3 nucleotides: TGCAGTGCTAGATCACAGGGTTCTAGCACAGATACGCAGTATTTT. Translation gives CSARSQGSSTDTQYF.